This T cell receptor (beta chain) came from a study of persistence of HIV-infected CD4 T cells. As for the study in general: Donors had been on suppressive ART for a median of 8 years.

As for this clone: Its specificity is unknown. Distinct nucleotide sequences in the sample also encode this CDR3.

Anti-CD3/anti-CD28 beads served as a nonspecific positive control stimulus. CD4+ T cells upregulating both CD40 ligand and CD69 were sorted as responding cells. The libraries were made with immunoSEQ version 4 in survey mode. Here immunoSEQ multiplex PCR was the method, and the copy in TCRdb shows in-frame clones only, minus some. This sample has under 45,000 clones, with 70% to 90% found just once. The CDR3 consists of 14 residues. The germline V gene encodes CDR1 MNHEY and CDR2 SVGAGI. V was trimmed by 0 bases and J by 2 bases, leaving 7 bases between them. The sample consisted of CD4+ T cells sorted from PBMCs after approximately 18-hour stimulation, taken from a patient who received antiretroviral therapy. The TCR originated in an adult man with HIV who was CMV-seropositive. The chain has TRBV6-5 and TRBJ1-1; D gene uncertain. CDR3 in amino acids: CASSYSTKNTEAFF. DNA for the CDR3: TGTGCCAGCAGTTACTCGACGAAAAACACTGAAGCTTTCTTT.